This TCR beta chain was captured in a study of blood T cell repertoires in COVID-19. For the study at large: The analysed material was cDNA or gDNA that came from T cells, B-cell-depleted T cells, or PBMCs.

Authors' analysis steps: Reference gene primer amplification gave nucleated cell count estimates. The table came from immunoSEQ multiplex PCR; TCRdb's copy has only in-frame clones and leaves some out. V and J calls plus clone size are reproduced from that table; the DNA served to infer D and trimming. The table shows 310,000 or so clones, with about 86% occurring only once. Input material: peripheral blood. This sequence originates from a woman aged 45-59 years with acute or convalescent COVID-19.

CDR3 nucleotides: TGCAGCGTTGCTGTACTAGCGCTATACAATGAGCAGTTCTTC. Translating it yields CSVAVLALYNEQFF. The chain couples TRBV29-1 to TRBJ2-1; 7 bases line up with TRBD2. The trim removed 4 bases at V and 4 bases at J, leaving 7 bases unmatched. From germline, CDR1 is SQVTM and CDR2 ANQGSEA. This CDR3 spans 14 amino acids.